Listed here are 18 T cell receptor beta chains from one sample, sequenced in a study of cytomegalovirus exposure and HLA in healthy donors. Researchers ran the PCR with 60 Vbeta and 13 Jbeta primers. The data were produced by immunoSEQ multiplex PCR, yet TCRdb's version contains in-frame clones alone and is incomplete. The sample carries 180,000 or so clones, over 65% recorded once. Sequences were obtained from PBMCs. Receptor source: a young man in good health and CMV-seronegative.

CDR3 loop: CASSPSIDTDYGYTF. The CDR3, as DNA: TGTGCCAGCAGCCCGAGTATTGACACCGACTATGGCTACACCTTC. The J gene is TRBJ1-2, the V gene TRBV5-4; no clear D gene. V was clipped by 4 bases and J by 3 bases, with 16 bases between them. This CDR3 spans 15 amino acids. CDR1 and CDR2 from the germline V gene are SGHNT and YYREEE (reference sequence). The full variable domain, rest sourced from reference TRBV5-4 and TRBJ1-2, is ETGVTQSPTHLIKTRGQQVTLRCSSQSGHNTVSWYQQALGQGPQFIFQYYREEENGRGNFPPRFSGLQFPNYSSELNVNALELDDSALYLCASSPSIDTDYGYTFGSGTRLTVV.

This chain links TRBV7-9 with TRBJ2-7; D gene ambiguous. This CDR3 contains 14 residues. Germline CDR1 reads SEHNR; CDR2 reads FQNEAQ (reference sequence). V was pared by 2 bases and J by 0 bases, with 8 bases between. The CDR3 sequence is CASSLFESSYEQYF. Written as DNA, the CDR3 is TGTGCCAGCAGCTTATTTGAGAGCTCCTACGAGCAGTACTTC.

Details on this clone: One end of the junction varies from germline; a read error may be responsible. This chain joins TRBV7-7 and TRBJ2-5; TRBD2 matches at 10 bases. Per the germline V gene, CDR1 is SSHAT and CDR2 is FNYEAQ (reference sequence). The CDR3 extends over 15 amino acids. The CDR3 loop reads CASSPSGGAEETQYF. CDR3 in DNA: TGTGCTAGCAGCCCGAGCGGGGGGGCCGAAGAGACCCAGTACTTC.

V and J are TRBV6-1 and TRBJ2-5; 11 bases line up with TRBD2. V trimming: 6 bases; J trimming: 4 bases; junction bases outside the gene matches: 4. Per the germline V gene, CDR1 is MNHNS and CDR2 is SASEGT. The CDR3 spans 14 residues. The CDR3 DNA follows: TGTGCCAGCAGCGATGGACTAGCGGGAGAGACCCAGTACTTC. As protein: CASSDGLAGETQYF.

The chain has TRBV7-3 and TRBJ1-4; 7 nucleotides match TRBD1. J was trimmed by 11 bases and V by 2 bases; bases with no gene match: 5. This CDR3 comprises 13 residues. Germline CDR1 reads SGHTA; CDR2 reads FQGTGA. The CDR3: CASSLRQGEKLFF. CDR3 coding DNA: TGTGCCAGCAGCTTACGACAGGGCGAGAAACTGTTTTTT.

This sequence joins TRBV2 and TRBJ1-6, with no clear D. This CDR3 region has 14 residues. V was clipped by 2 bases and J by 6 bases, with 8 bases between them. Germline V gives CDR1 SNHLY, CDR2 FYNNEI. The CDR3 DNA follows: TGTGCCAGCAGTGAACGGGGATTTAATTCACCCCTCCACTTT. Residues: CASSERGFNSPLHF.

This clone has only a few counts. J is TRBJ1-2 and V is TRBV5-1, with D perhaps matching TRBD1 (6 bases). CDR1 is SGHRS and CDR2 is YFSETQ in the germline V gene. This CDR3 is built from 14 residues. The V end was cut by 4 bases, the J end by 3 bases, with 13 bases between. The CDR3 region has the DNA TGCGCCAGCAGCCGTAAGTCAGGGGACTATGGCTACACCTTC. Translated, it gives CASSRKSGDYGYTF.

The chain recombines TRBV30 with TRBJ1-1, with 7 bases that match TRBD1. CDR3 length: 13 amino acids. In germline, CDR1 is GTSNPN, CDR2 SVGIG (reference sequence). The ends lost 1 base at V and 1 base at J; junction bases unmatched: 0. The CDR3 DNA reads as TGTGCCTGGAGTGGACAGGGGAACACTGAAGCTTTCTTT. This sequence encodes CAWSGQGNTEAFF.

The V gene is TRBV27, the J gene TRBJ2-7; 8 nucleotides match TRBD2. J was trimmed by 2 bases and V by 2 bases; bases with no gene match: 5. Germline V gives CDR1 MNHEY, CDR2 SMNVEV (reference sequence). This CDR3 region has 15 residues. The CDR3 nucleotides are TGTGCCAGCAGTTTACAAGCGGGAGCTGCCTACGAGCAGTACTTC. Encoded protein: CASSLQAGAAYEQYF.

Only a few counts were recorded for this clone. The genes are TRBV7-9 and TRBJ2-7, with D perhaps matching TRBD1 (5 bases). Germline CDR1 and CDR2: SEHNR and FQNEAQ (reference sequence). With 6 bases removed from V and 0 bases from J, the gap between germline ends came to 15 bases. The CDR3 sequence is 15 residues long. In DNA, the CDR3 is TGTGCCAGCAGTTCGACAGAATTTAACTCCTACGAGCAGTACTTC. Translation gives CASSSTEFNSYEQYF.

The chain uses TRBV5-5 and TRBJ2-1, with D tentatively TRBD1 (7 bases). Germline-derived CDR1 and CDR2 are SGHKS and YYEKEE (reference sequence). V was pared by 6 bases and J by 1 base, with 14 bases between. The CDR3 is 15 residues long. Here the CDR3 reads CASTSTGTSYNEQFF. CDR3 nucleotide sequence: TGTGCCAGCACCTCGACAGGGACTTCCTACAATGAGCAGTTCTTC.

The table lists this clone with a count of one. This chain uses TRBV7-2 with TRBJ2-5; 14 bases match TRBD2. CDR1 and CDR2 from the germline V gene are SGHTA and FQGNSA. J lost 4 bases, V lost 5 bases, and 6 bases had no gene match. This CDR3 contains 16 residues. The CDR3 region has the DNA TGTGCCAGCAGCAAACAGACTAGCGGGGGGGTAGAGACCCAGTACTTC. Translation gives CASSKQTSGGVETQYF.

The rearrangement links TRBV5-6 to TRBJ2-7, with 9 nucleotides matching TRBD2. J was trimmed by 2 bases and V by 4 bases; bases with no gene match: 10. The length of the CDR3 is 16 residues. The germline V gene has CDR1 SGHDT and CDR2 YYEEEE. As DNA, the CDR3 is TGTGCCAGCAGCGGCGCTAGCGGGGACTCCCCCTACGAGCAGTACTTC. Translated: CASSGASGDSPYEQYF.

The rearrangement uses TRBV5-5 and TRBJ2-7, with D possibly TRBD1 on 6 matching bases. Germline V gives CDR1 SGHKS, CDR2 YYEKEE (reference sequence). With 4 bases removed from V and 2 bases from J, the gap between germline ends came to 16 bases. This CDR3 comprises 15 residues. The CDR3 coding sequence is TGTGCCAGCAGCCCGCAACTACAGGGACCCTACGAGCAGTACTTC. The encoded protein is CASSPQLQGPYEQYF.

The chain links TRBV7-9 to TRBJ1-2; tentatively, D is TRBD1 (5 bases). Germline V gene lookup returns CDR1 SEHNR and CDR2 FQNEAQ (reference sequence). The CDR3 sequence is 15 residues long. Between the trimmed V and J ends, which lost 1 base and 7 bases, there was a span of 16 bases. CDR3 bases: TGTGCCAGCAGCTTAGATTTGGGGGGGAAGGGTGGCTACACCTTC. Its translation: CASSLDLGGKGGYTF.

This clone was found once. The V and J genes are TRBV7-3 and TRBJ2-1; 8 positions match TRBD2. This CDR3 region has 15 residues. Trimming cost V 3 bases and J 5 bases; bases outside gene matches: 6. The germline gives CDR1 SGHTA, CDR2 FQGTGA. This chain's CDR3 is CASSFGRGVNNEQFF. As DNA, the CDR3 is TGTGCCAGCAGCTTTGGGCGGGGGGTAAACAATGAGCAGTTCTTC. The variable domain in full, completed from reference TRBV7-3 and TRBJ2-1, reads GAGVSQTPSNKVTEKGKYVELRCDPISGHTALYWYRQSLGQGPEFLIYFQGTGAADDSGLPNDRFFAVRPEGSVSTLKIQRTERGDSAVYLCASSFGRGVNNEQFFGPGTRLTVL.

The chain employs TRBV11-3 and TRBJ2-2; D remains unclear. This CDR3 is built from 12 residues. The V gene lost 4 bases and the J gene lost 4 bases, with 4 bases spanning the gap. Germline CDR1 reads SGHNT; CDR2 reads YENEEA. CDR3: CASSWATGELFF. DNA for the CDR3: TGTGCCAGCAGCTGGGCCACCGGGGAGCTGTTTTTT. Filled out from reference TRBV11-3 and TRBJ2-2, the complete variable domain reads EAGVVQSPRYKIIEKKQPVAFWCNPISGHNTLYWYLQNLGQGPELLIRYENEEAVDDSQLPKDRFSAERLKGVDSTLKIQPAELGDSAVYLCASSWATGELFFGEGSRLTVL.

The chain has TRBV11-2 and TRBJ2-5; the D gene is possibly TRBD1 (6 bases). The germline V gene has CDR1 SGHAT and CDR2 FQNNGV. This CDR3 is built from 14 residues. V lost 0 bases and J 5 bases, leaving 10 bases between the germline ends. CDR3 region: CASSLDRGGETQYF. In DNA form, the CDR3 reads TGTGCCAGCAGCTTAGACAGGGGTGGGGAGACCCAGTACTTC. The full variable domain, its missing parts supplied by reference TRBV11-2 and TRBJ2-5, is EAGVAQSPRYKIIEKRQSVAFWCNPISGHATLYWYQQILGQGPKLLIQFQNNGVVDDSQLPKDRFSAERLKGVDSTLKIQPAKLEDSAVYLCASSLDRGGETQYFGPGTRLLVL.